One sample yielded the 9 T cell receptor beta chains listed below, sequenced in a study of blood T cell repertoires in COVID-19. Sequencing used immunoSEQ multiplex PCR; TCRdb keeps in-frame clones, though not all of them. The sample holds about 210,000 clones; 80% to 90% are singletons and the top ten take 3.8%. The source material was PBMCs or T cells enriched from blood (not recorded which). These receptors all come from a woman aged 40 to 50 with acute COVID-19.

The CDR3 sequence is CASSPHPDSNTEAFF. DNA of the CDR3: TGTGCCAGCAGCCCCCACCCGGACAGTAACACTGAAGCTTTCTTT. The chain combines TRBV4-2 with TRBJ1-1; D perhaps matches TRBD1 (6 bases). Trimming left V 4 bases short and J 2 bases short, with 14 bases between. Germline CDR1 is LGHNA and CDR2 is YNFKEQ. The length of the CDR3 is 15 residues.

V and J are TRBV7-9 and TRBJ2-7; no firm D call. Germline V CDR1 and CDR2: SEHNR, FQNEAQ (reference sequence). There are 14 residues in the CDR3. Trimming pared 2 bases from V and 2 bases from J, leaving 10 bases between. CDR3 amino acids: CASSLRTATYEQYF. For the CDR3, the DNA is TGTGCCAGCAGCTTAAGAACAGCTACCTACGAGCAGTACTTC.

The chain employs TRBV5-5 and TRBJ2-1; 8 bases agree with TRBD2. V gave up 4 bases and J gave up 6 bases; unmatched junction bases: 3. The germline gives CDR1 SGHKS, CDR2 YYEKEE (reference sequence). This CDR3 is 13 amino acids long. The CDR3: CASSPGTSNEQFF. CDR3 DNA: TGTGCCAGCAGCCCGGGGACTAGCAATGAGCAGTTCTTC.

The chain links TRBV24-1 to TRBJ2-1, with a tentative D call TRBD2 (6 bases). Trimming left V 5 bases short and J 0 bases short, with 16 bases between. The CDR3 length is 17 residues. The germline gives CDR1 KGHDR, CDR2 SFDVKD. CDR3 DNA sequence: TGTGCCACCAGTGCTCACAGCGGGCCGAGCTCCTACAATGAGCAGTTCTTC. Protein product: CATSAHSGPSSYNEQFF.

The chain links TRBV12-3 or TRBV12-4 to TRBJ1-1, with a weak D call TRBD1 (5 bases). V was clipped by 6 bases and J by 10 bases, with 15 bases between them. The CDR3 contains 12 residues. The CDR3 DNA is TGTGCCAGCAGCCCCCAGGGAGGGGTAGCTTTCTTT. Amino acid sequence: CASSPQGGVAFF.

The rearrangement links TRBV19 to TRBJ1-5; TRBD1 matches 9 bases. The CDR3 runs to 17 residues. Trimming removed 7 bases from V and 4 bases from J; junction bases left unmatched: 14. Germline CDR1 is LNHDA and CDR2 is SQIVND (reference sequence). The CDR3 loop reads CASKSSPGTGRNQPQHF. The CDR3 DNA follows: TGTGCCAGTAAATCGAGCCCCGGGACAGGGCGAAATCAGCCCCAGCATTTT.

The chain joins TRBV9 to TRBJ2-1; 7 bases agree with TRBD1. J was trimmed by 9 bases and V by 0 bases; bases with no gene match: 9. Germline CDR1 reads SGDLS; CDR2 reads YYNGEE. CDR3 size: 15 residues. CDR3 sequence: CASSVVGGNGGEQFF. DNA for the CDR3: TGTGCCAGCAGCGTAGTAGGGGGCAATGGGGGTGAGCAGTTCTTC.

The CDR3 DNA reads TGTGCCAGCAGCGCGACTAGCGGACTCACAGATACGCAGTATTTT. It translates to CASSATSGLTDTQYF. The rearrangement links TRBV9 to TRBJ2-3; 9 bases agree with TRBD2. The trim removed 3 bases at V and 2 bases at J, leaving 4 bases unmatched. The CDR3 is made up of 15 amino acids. The germline V gene has CDR1 SGDLS and CDR2 YYNGEE.

This clone has just a few counts. This chain links TRBV5-1 with TRBJ2-1; D gene unclear. The germline CDR1 and CDR2 sequences are SGHRS and YFSETQ. Trimming took 0 bases from V and 2 from J, leaving 6 bases between them. This CDR3 is 14 amino acids long. CDR3 sequence (DNA): TGCGCCAGCAGCTTGGAAACTACCTACAATGAGCAGTTCTTC. It specifies CASSLETTYNEQFF.